This T cell receptor beta chain stems from a study of cytomegalovirus exposure and HLA in healthy donors. Study conclusions and caveats: The study recorded 160 or so TCR beta chains that were cytomegalovirus-associated.

Trimming at V came to 0 bases and at J to 1 base, leaving 0 bases not matched to a gene. The germline V gene encodes CDR1 MGHRA and CDR2 YSYEKL. The CDR3 has 15 amino acids. Profiling relied on immunoSEQ multiplex PCR, and the TCRdb table lists in-frame clones only, not all of them. The sample lists roughly 330,000 clones, about nine tenths occurring once. A word on this clone: As yet, its antigen is unknown.

Sequencing was carried out using PBMCs. The TCR sequence derives from a woman under 40 in good health and CMV-seropositive. The rearrangement links TRBV4-1 to TRBJ1-1; 9 bases match TRBD1. The CDR3 protein is CASSQEGQGNTEAFF. Here the CDR3 DNA reads TGCGCCAGCAGCCAAGAGGGACAGGGGAACACTGAAGCTTTCTTT.